Following are 6 T cell receptor beta chains from one sample sequenced in a study of blood T cell repertoires in COVID-19. The data were produced by immunoSEQ multiplex PCR, yet TCRdb's version contains in-frame clones alone and is incomplete. The table includes around 160,000 clones, approximately 80% detected once. Sequences were obtained from peripheral blood. The source is a man aged 55 to 70 with active or convalescent COVID-19.

The chain has TRBV30 and TRBJ1-1, with D hard to call. There are 13 residues in the CDR3. With 4 bases removed from V and 1 base from J, the gap between germline ends came to 10 bases. In germline, CDR1 is GTSNPN, CDR2 SVGIG (reference sequence). Here the CDR3 reads CAWTRLRNTEAFF. The CDR3 DNA reads TGTGCCTGGACGCGTTTAAGGAACACTGAAGCTTTCTTT. The entire variable domain, with the rest obtained from reference TRBV30 and TRBJ1-1, is as follows: SQTIHQWPATLVQPVGSPLSLECTVEGTSNPNLYWYRQAAGRGLQLLFYSVGIGQISSEVPQNLSASRPQDRQFILSSKKLLLSDSGFYLCAWTRLRNTEAFFGQGTRLTVV.

Remarks on this clone: Other DNA sequences from this sample encode an identical CDR3 as well. This chain links TRBV19 with TRBJ1-5; 9 bases align to TRBD1. CDR3 size: 15 residues. Trimming removed 3 bases from V and 1 base from J; junction bases left unmatched: 1. The germline V gene encodes CDR1 LNHDA and CDR2 SQIVND (reference sequence). The CDR3 nucleotides read TGTGCCAGTAGTATGGGACAGGGAAGCAATCAGCCCCAGCATTTT. It encodes CASSMGQGSNQPQHF. Using reference TRBV19 and TRBJ1-5 for the parts outside the CDR3, the full variable domain is DGGITQSPKYLFRKEGQNVTLSCEQNLNHDAMYWYRQDPGQGLRLIYYSQIVNDFQKGDIAEGYSVSREKKESFPLTVTSAQKNPTAFYLCASSMGQGSNQPQHFGDGTRLSIL.

This rearrangement joins TRBV6-2 or TRBV6-3 to TRBJ2-2; TRBD2 might be the D (6 bases). This CDR3 contains 18 residues. Germline-derived CDR1 and CDR2 are MNHEY and SVGEGT. V lost 0 bases and J 1 base, leaving 15 bases between the germline ends. The CDR3: CASSYSSRGGKNTGELFF. CDR3 nucleotide sequence: TGTGCCAGCAGTTACTCGAGCCGGGGCGGGAAGAACACCGGGGAGCTGTTTTTT.

DNA for the CDR3: TGTGCCAGCAGACTCAGGGGCACTGAAGCTTTCTTT. Translated, it gives CASRLRGTEAFF. The V call is TRBV3-1 (or the pseudogene TRBV3-2), the J call TRBJ1-1; possible D gene TRBD1, 6 bases. The CDR3 length is 12 residues. The germline V gene encodes CDR1 LGHDT and CDR2 YNNKEL (reference sequence). The V gene lost 6 bases and the J gene lost 4 bases, with 9 bases spanning the gap.

The chain links TRBV13 to TRBJ1-5; a possible D gene is TRBD1 (5 bases). Germline CDR1 is PRHDT and CDR2 is FYEKMQ (reference sequence). Trimming shortened V by 6 bases and J by 9 bases, and 12 bases separated the two germline ends. The CDR3 totals 12 residues. This CDR3 is CASSRVGGPQHF. The CDR3, as DNA: TGTGCCAGCAGTAGGGTCGGGGGGCCCCAGCATTTT.

V usage is TRBV7-9 and J usage is TRBJ2-7, with D possibly matching TRBD1 (5 bases). Germline CDR1 SEHNR, CDR2 FQNEAQ (reference sequence). V lost 2 bases and J lost 1, with 18 bases in between. The CDR3 runs 17 residues. The CDR3 bases are TGTGCCAGCAGCTTACCAGACAGTCCCGTTTTGTCCTACGAGCAGTACTTC. This sequence encodes CASSLPDSPVLSYEQYF.